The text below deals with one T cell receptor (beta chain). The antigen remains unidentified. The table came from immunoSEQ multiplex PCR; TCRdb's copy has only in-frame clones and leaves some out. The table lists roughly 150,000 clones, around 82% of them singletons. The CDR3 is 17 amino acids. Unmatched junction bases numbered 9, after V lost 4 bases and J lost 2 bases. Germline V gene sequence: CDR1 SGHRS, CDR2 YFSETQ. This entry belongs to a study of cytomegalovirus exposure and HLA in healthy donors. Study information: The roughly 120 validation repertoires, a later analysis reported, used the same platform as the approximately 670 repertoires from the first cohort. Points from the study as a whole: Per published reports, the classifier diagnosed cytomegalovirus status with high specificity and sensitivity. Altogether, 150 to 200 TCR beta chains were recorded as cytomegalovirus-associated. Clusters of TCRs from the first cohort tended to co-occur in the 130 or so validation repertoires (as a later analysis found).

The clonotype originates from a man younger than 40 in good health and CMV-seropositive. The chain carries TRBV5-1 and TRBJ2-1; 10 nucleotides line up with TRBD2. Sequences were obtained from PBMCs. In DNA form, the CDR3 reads TGCGCCAGCAGCCTCGTAGCGGGAGGAGTTCCCTACAATGAGCAGTTCTTC. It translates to CASSLVAGGVPYNEQFF.